This TCR beta chain derives from a study of immune evolution from preneoplasia to lung adenocarcinoma. Broader study findings: Normal lung had the highest top T cell clone frequencies. Highest clonality occurred in KRAS-mutant, not EGFR-mutant or double wild-type, nodules.

On this clone: Its antigen remains unidentified.

This table comes from immunoSEQ multiplex PCR, and its TCRdb copy is limited to in-frame clones, with some not included. This table has 3,500 to 4,500 clones, over 60% appearing once. Germline values: CDR1 MNHNS, CDR2 SASEGT. CDR3 length: 14 residues. The V and J ends lost 6 bases and 4 bases respectively, with 13 bases between them. The sample was FFPE lung adenocarcinoma in situ tissue. This sequence originates from a person aged 55-85 years with lung adenocarcinoma. The V call is TRBV6-1, the J call TRBJ1-5, with D possibly being TRBD1 (5 bases). CDR3 nucleotide sequence: TGTGCCAGCAGCGCCGACAGTTATAATCAGCCCCAGCATTTT. It encodes CASSADSYNQPQHF.